The 30 T cell receptor beta chains reported below all come from one sample, sequenced in a study of CD8+ T cells in alopecia areata. In each case, RNA was isolated and then reverse transcribed into cDNA as the sequencing template. Repertoires were generated with immunoSEQ multiplex PCR, while TCRdb's copy carries only in-frame clones and drops some. In the table there are 90,000 to 120,000 clones, 80% to 85% of which are singletons. The treatment: oral pan-JAK inhibitor, 5-10 mg twice daily. The input for sequencing was CD8+ T cells sorted from blood, taken at week 24, from a patient treated with tofacitinib. These receptors originate from a human donor with alopecia areata.

This clone has just a few counts. The chain has TRBV2 and TRBJ2-7, with D unclear. This CDR3 has 10 amino acids. Germline CDR1 is SNHLY and CDR2 is FYNNEI. Trimming cost V 1 base and J 6 bases, with 1 base left between them. The chain's CDR3 is CASSEGEQYF. The DNA for the CDR3 is TGTGCCAGCAGTGAAGGCGAGCAGTACTTC.

The chain recombines TRBV6-4 with TRBJ2-1, with D tentatively TRBD1 (5 bases). The CDR3 is 14 residues long. The germline V gene encodes CDR1 MRHNA and CDR2 SNTAGT. The ends were cut back, 3 bases at V and 7 bases at J, with 13 bases in the middle. The CDR3 DNA reads as TGTGCCAGCAGTGAAACAGTCAGGGTGAATGAGCAGTTCTTC. Translating gives CASSETVRVNEQFF.

The chain combines TRBV7-8 with TRBJ2-3; TRBD2 aligns across 7 bases. The V gene end was trimmed by 5 bases and the J gene end by 1 base; junction bases not matched to a gene: 15. Germline values: CDR1 SGHVS, CDR2 FQNEAQ. This CDR3 region has 18 residues. The CDR3 DNA is TGTGCCAGCAGCCCACATTATTCGACTAGCATCGGCACAGATACGCAGTATTTT. Residues: CASSPHYSTSIGTDTQYF.

The chain uses TRBV18 and TRBJ2-3; 11 bases agree with TRBD2. V gave up 1 base and J gave up 4 bases; unmatched junction bases: 1. This CDR3 is 15 amino acids long. Germline CDR1 and CDR2: KGHSH and LQKENI. CDR3 loop: CASSPQGLAADTQYF. CDR3 DNA sequence: TGTGCCAGCTCACCACAGGGACTAGCGGCAGATACGCAGTATTTT. Full variable domain (remainder filled in from reference TRBV18 and TRBJ2-3): NAGVMQNPRHLVRRRGQEARLRCSPMKGHSHVYWYRQLPEEGLKFMVYLQKENIIDESGMPKERFSAEFPKEGPSILRIQQVVRGDSAAYFCASSPQGLAADTQYFGPGTRLTVL.

This chain uses TRBV4-1 with TRBJ2-4; D is undetermined. CDR3 length equals 14 residues. Trimming left V 0 bases short and J 6 bases short, with 9 bases between. CDR1 is MGHRA, CDR2 YSYEKL, per germline. CDR3: CASSQDPAVNIQYF. The CDR3 region has the DNA TGCGCCAGCAGCCAAGATCCGGCGGTAAACATTCAGTACTTC.

This sequence joins TRBV2 and TRBJ2-5, with D unresolved. The CDR3 length is 12 residues. Looked up from germline, CDR1 is SNHLY and CDR2 is FYNNEI. V dropped 6 bases and J dropped 5 bases, with 10 bases sitting between them. DNA of the CDR3: TGTGCCAGCAGGGATAACTTTGAGACCCAGTACTTC. It yields the protein CASRDNFETQYF.

V gene TRBV27 combines with J gene TRBJ1-2; TRBD1 matches 9 bases. With 4 bases clipped from V and 4 bases from J, the junction kept 13 bases outside the gene matches. The CDR3 runs 17 residues. Germline V gene lookup returns CDR1 MNHEY and CDR2 SMNVEV (reference sequence). CDR3 sequence reads: CASSSLRDRVFPYGYTF. The CDR3, as DNA: TGTGCCAGCAGTTCCCTCCGGGACAGGGTTTTTCCCTATGGCTACACCTTC.

V gene TRBV6-5 combines with J gene TRBJ2-5; D unclear. The germline V gene encodes CDR1 MNHEY and CDR2 SVGAGI. Deletions cut 6 bases from V and 9 bases from J, with 17 bases between. CDR3 length: 13 amino acids. Here the CDR3 reads CASRPGPQWAQYF. In DNA, the CDR3 is TGTGCCAGCAGACCCGGACCCCAGTGGGCCCAGTACTTC.

This chain's CDR3 is CSVEDRSGRGYNEQFF. DNA for the CDR3: TGCAGCGTTGAAGATCGGTCGGGGAGGGGCTACAATGAGCAGTTCTTC. The gene calls are TRBV29-1 and TRBJ2-1; 7 bases are shared with TRBD2. CDR1 and CDR2 (germline): SQVTM, ANQGSEA. This CDR3 comprises 16 residues. The trim removed 0 bases at V and 3 bases at J, leaving 8 bases unmatched.

CDR3 sequence: CASSQGGAVLQKLTNEKLFF. For the CDR3, the DNA is TGCGCCAGCAGCCAAGGCGGCGCTGTACTCCAAAAACTAACTAATGAAAAACTGTTTTTT. J is TRBJ1-4 and V is TRBV4-3; D uncertain. The V and J ends lost 1 base and 1 base respectively, with 22 bases between them. CDR1 and CDR2 (germline): LGHNA, YSLEER. This CDR3 region has 20 residues.

The chain uses TRBV29-1 and TRBJ1-2; 8 positions agree with TRBD1. The V gene's germline CDR1 is SQVTM and CDR2 ANQGSEA. This CDR3 comprises 12 residues. V was pared by 7 bases and J by 3 bases, with 4 bases of the junction left unmatched. The CDR3, as DNA: TGCAGCGCAGTGACAGGGGACTATGGCTACACCTTC. This sequence encodes CSAVTGDYGYTF.

CDR3 nucleotides: TGTGCCAGCAGGAGCCCATGGACTAGCGGGGAGGAGACCCAGTACTTC. Its translation is CASRSPWTSGEETQYF. The V and J genes are TRBV2 and TRBJ2-5; 12 bases agree with TRBD2. The CDR3 has 16 amino acids. Germline assignment: CDR1 SNHLY and CDR2 FYNNEI. The J segment lost 5 bases and the V segment lost 6 bases, leaving 10 bases of the junction unmatched.

The V gene is TRBV7-9, the J gene TRBJ2-5; tentative D call: TRBD1 (6 bases). Germline values: CDR1 SEHNR, CDR2 FQNEAQ (reference sequence). Trimming left V 4 bases short and J 3 bases short, with 12 bases between. CDR3 length: 14 amino acids. CDR3 region: CASSSTSGEETQYF. The DNA of the CDR3 is TGTGCCAGCAGCTCCACCTCAGGGGAAGAGACCCAGTACTTC.

The gene calls are TRBV6-1 and TRBJ1-1, with unresolved D. Trimming shortened V by 6 bases and J by 7 bases, and 9 bases separated the two germline ends. CDR3 length equals 11 residues. CDR1 MNHNS and CDR2 SASEGT come from the germline V gene. The CDR3 loop is CASRGGHEAFF. Here the CDR3 DNA reads TGTGCCAGCAGGGGAGGGCATGAAGCTTTCTTT.

The V call is TRBV11-2, the J call TRBJ2-1, with 13 bases lining up with TRBD2. CDR1 and CDR2 (germline): SGHAT, FQNNGV. The CDR3 totals 17 residues. With V trimmed by 5 bases and J by 3 bases, 7 bases remained unmatched. The CDR3 DNA reads TGTGCCAGCAGCACCTCGACTAGCGGGGGGTACTACAATGAGCAGTTCTTC. This translates into CASSTSTSGGYYNEQFF. Variable domain in full (rest from reference TRBV11-2 and TRBJ2-1): EAGVAQSPRYKIIEKRQSVAFWCNPISGHATLYWYQQILGQGPKLLIQFQNNGVVDDSQLPKDRFSAERLKGVDSTLKIQPAKLEDSAVYLCASSTSTSGGYYNEQFFGPGTRLTVL.

This chain connects TRBV29-1 to TRBJ1-4; 9 bases line up with TRBD1. The length of the CDR3 is 17 residues. Trimming removed 0 bases from V and 3 bases from J; junction bases left unmatched: 8. Germline CDR1 reads SQVTM; CDR2 reads ANQGSEA. The CDR3 nucleotides are TGCAGCGTTGAAGATGGTGACAGGGGGTTTCCTAATGAAAAACTGTTTTTT. This codes for CSVEDGDRGFPNEKLFF.

This clone appeared a single time. The chain uses TRBV29-1 and TRBJ2-6; D gene unclear. This CDR3 region has 14 residues. V lost 3 bases and J lost 1, with 7 bases in between. CDR1 is SQVTM and CDR2 is ANQGSEA in the germline V gene. CDR3 protein: CSVETESGANVLTF. The CDR3 DNA reads TGCAGCGTTGAGACCGAGTCTGGGGCCAACGTCCTGACTTTC.

This rearrangement joins TRBV11-3 to TRBJ2-7; no clear D gene. This CDR3 contains 13 residues. CDR1 is SGHNT, CDR2 YENEEA, per germline. Trimming shortened V by 10 bases and J by 0 bases, and 13 bases separated the two germline ends. The CDR3 DNA reads as TGTGCCACCGCGGACGGCCGCTCCTACGAGCAGTACTTC. This translates into CATADGRSYEQYF.

This clone was recorded only once. The chain couples TRBV21-1 to TRBJ2-1. TRBV21-1 is tagged as a pseudogene. The CDR3 sequence is 11 residues long. Here the CDR3 DNA reads TGTGCCAGCAGGACCGGGCCCGAGCAGTTCTTC. Protein sequence: CASRTGPEQFF.

The rearrangement joins TRBV6-6 to TRBJ2-3, with TRBD1 matching 7 bases. The length of the CDR3 is 16 residues. The V gene's germline CDR1 is MNHNY and CDR2 SVGAGI (reference sequence). The ends lost 2 bases at V and 3 bases at J; junction bases unmatched: 8. CDR3: CASSYGASQGTDTQYF. DNA for the CDR3: TGTGCCAGCAGTTACGGGGCCTCACAGGGGACAGATACGCAGTATTTT.

This rearrangement joins TRBV5-1 to TRBJ2-1, with a weak D call TRBD1 (6 bases). The CDR3 is 15 residues long. The V and J ends lost 0 bases and 5 bases respectively, with 12 bases between them. From germline, CDR1 is SGHRS and CDR2 YFSETQ. CDR3 bases: TGCGCCAGCAGCTTGGACATTACAGGGAACAATGAGCAGTTCTTC. Its protein is CASSLDITGNNEQFF.

This clone was detected only once. The rearrangement joins TRBV6-5 to TRBJ2-6; D not resolved. Trimming took off 2 bases at V and 0 bases at J, with 2 bases between the two ends. CDR3 length: 14 residues. Germline V lookup: CDR1 MNHEY, CDR2 SVGAGI. CDR3 amino acids: CASSYTSGANVLTF. The DNA for the CDR3 is TGTGCCAGCAGTTACACCTCTGGGGCCAACGTCCTGACTTTC.

A single count supports this clone. The chain links TRBV29-1 to TRBJ2-2, with D unresolved. The CDR3 contains 13 residues. With 6 bases removed from V and 4 bases from J, the gap between germline ends came to 12 bases. Germline V gene lookup returns CDR1 SQVTM and CDR2 ANQGSEA. CDR3 in DNA: TGCAGCGTGCCCACGACGACCACCGGGGAGCTGTTTTTT. Protein product: CSVPTTTTGELFF.

The rearrangement uses TRBV7-9 and TRBJ2-7; D could derive from TRBD1 or TRBD2 (5 bases each). V was cut by 4 bases and J by 3 bases, with 16 bases left in between. CDR1 is SEHNR, CDR2 FQNEAQ, per germline (reference sequence). There are 15 residues in the CDR3. The CDR3 nucleotides are TGTGCCAGCAGCTCCCTCCGGGACGGGGACTACGAGCAGTACTTC. It codes for CASSSLRDGDYEQYF.

This chain joins TRBV28 and TRBJ2-3; no firm D call. CDR3 length equals 15 residues. Trimming removed 8 bases at V and 0 bases at J, with 15 bases between. CDR1 and CDR2 from the germline V gene are MDHEN and SYDVKM. The CDR3 sequence: CASEEIRSSTDTQYF. DNA for the CDR3: TGTGCCAGCGAGGAAATCCGATCTAGCACAGATACGCAGTATTTT.

This rearrangement joins TRBV6-1 to TRBJ2-1, with D perhaps matching TRBD1 (6 bases). The CDR3 extends over 15 amino acids. The germline V and J ends were trimmed by 1 base and 7 bases, with 14 bases remaining between them. Germline assignment: CDR1 MNHNS and CDR2 SASEGT. CDR3 loop: CASSEDRDWGNEQFF. The CDR3 coding sequence is TGTGCCAGCAGTGAAGACAGGGATTGGGGAAATGAGCAGTTCTTC.

V and J are TRBV11-2 and TRBJ2-7, with D perhaps TRBD2 (5 bases). The V end lost 3 bases, the J end lost 3 bases, and 12 bases lay between the germline ends. CDR1 SGHAT and CDR2 FQNNGV come from the germline V gene. The CDR3 loop spans 14 amino acids. CDR3 coding DNA: TGTGCCAGCAGCTTGTGGCAGGAGGTCTACGAGCAGTACTTC. It translates to CASSLWQEVYEQYF.

This chain links TRBV27 with TRBJ2-5; possible D gene TRBD2, 7 bases. The germline CDR1 and CDR2 sequences are MNHEY and SMNVEV (reference sequence). Trimming took 5 bases from V and 5 from J, leaving 18 bases between them. The CDR3 extends over 15 amino acids. In DNA form, the CDR3 reads TGTGCCAGCAGTCCAATAACGGGGGGCAGGGAGACCCAGTACTTC. Amino acids: CASSPITGGRETQYF.

This clone was found many times. The chain couples TRBV6-5 to TRBJ2-1; 7 nucleotides agree with TRBD1. Germline loops: CDR1 MNHEY, CDR2 SVGAGI. With V trimmed by 10 bases and J by 7 bases, 13 bases remained unmatched. This CDR3 comprises 14 residues. The CDR3 nucleotides read TGTGCCATTACCGGGACAGACACTGGGAATGAGCAGTTCTTC. Its translation is CAITGTDTGNEQFF.

The rearrangement joins TRBV10-3 to TRBJ1-1; 12 bases fit TRBD1. Trimming removed 6 bases from V and 4 bases from J; junction bases left unmatched: 3. Germline lookup yields CDR1 ENHRY and CDR2 SYGVKD. This CDR3 region has 14 residues. The CDR3 protein is CAIRGQGARTEAFF. CDR3 in DNA: TGTGCCATCAGGGGACAGGGGGCGCGCACTGAAGCTTTCTTT.